Following are 21 T cell receptor beta chains from one sample sequenced in a study of blood T cell repertoires in COVID-19. Only in-frame clones appear in the TCRdb table, and some are missing; sequencing was by immunoSEQ multiplex PCR. Of some 280,000 clones listed, around four fifths are singletons. The sequenced sample was peripheral blood. The source is a woman between 50 and 59 years old with active or convalescent COVID-19.

V and J are TRBV29-1 and TRBJ1-1; D is perhaps TRBD1 (6 bases). The CDR3 is 14 residues long. Trimming left V 3 bases short and J 5 bases short, with 16 bases between. The germline gives CDR1 SQVTM, CDR2 ANQGSEA. The CDR3 DNA reads as TGCAGCGTTGAGTTGGGGGGGGCGCGGACTGAAGCTTTCTTT. Translated: CSVELGGARTEAFF. Supplemented by reference TRBV29-1 and TRBJ1-1, the full variable domain reads SAVISQKPSRDICQRGTSLTIQCQVDSQVTMMFWYRQQPGQSLTLIATANQGSEATYESGFVIDKFPISRPNLTFSTLTVSNMSPEDSSIYLCSVELGGARTEAFFGQGTRLTVV.

The genes are TRBV4-1 and TRBJ2-3; 8 bases are a match to TRBD2. Germline V gene lookup returns CDR1 MGHRA and CDR2 YSYEKL. Losses at the gene ends were 0 bases for V and 1 base for J; bases not matched to a gene: 6. This CDR3 spans 17 amino acids. The DNA for the CDR3 is TGCGCCAGCAGCCAAGATCCTCTCGGGGGGGGCACAGATACGCAGTATTTT. It codes for CASSQDPLGGGTDTQYF.

CDR3 nucleotide sequence: TGCGCCAGCAGCCAAGGACAGGGTTCGAATGGTCAGCCCCAGCATTTT. As protein: CASSQGQGSNGQPQHF. V usage is TRBV4-1 and J usage is TRBJ1-5, with 7 bases lining up with TRBD1. Germline V CDR1 and CDR2: MGHRA, YSYEKL. V lost 1 base and J lost 6; bases outside the gene matches: 9. The CDR3 is 16 amino acids.

The CDR3: CASTARLFYGYTF. For the CDR3, the DNA is TGTGCCAGCACTGCCAGACTCTTCTATGGCTACACCTTC. The gene calls are TRBV6-5 and TRBJ1-2; D is unclear. Germline lookup yields CDR1 MNHEY and CDR2 SVGAGI. Trimming shortened V by 7 bases and J by 4 bases, and 13 bases separated the two germline ends. The CDR3 spans 13 residues.

The rearrangement uses TRBV7-8 and TRBJ1-6; D is uncertain. The V gene lost 5 bases and the J gene lost 10 bases, with 15 bases spanning the gap. This CDR3 comprises 14 residues. Germline lookup yields CDR1 SGHVS and CDR2 FQNEAQ. The DNA for the CDR3 is TGTGCCAGCAGCCCAAGTAGAACGCGGTCACCCCTCCACTTT. Encoded protein: CASSPSRTRSPLHF. The full variable domain, its missing parts supplied by reference TRBV7-8 and TRBJ1-6, is GAGVSQSPRYKVAKRGQDVALRCDPISGHVSLFWYQQALGQGPEFLTYFQNEAQLDKSGLPSDRFFAERPEGSVSTLKIQRTQQEDSAVYLCASSPSRTRSPLHFGNGTRLTVT.

This clone has just one count. The rearrangement links TRBV7-9 to TRBJ2-7; 8 bases are a match to TRBD1. There are 14 residues in the CDR3. Germline V gene sequence: CDR1 SEHNR, CDR2 FQNEAQ (reference sequence). The junction had 4 bases not matched to a gene; V was cut back by 5 bases and J by 1 base. The CDR3 bases are TGTGCCAGCAGCCCGGGACAGGAGTCCTACGAGCAGTACTTC. Translated, it gives CASSPGQESYEQYF.

CDR3 in DNA: TGTGCCAGCAGCCCTTGGGCAGGGGTGGATGAAAAACTGTTTTTT. This translates into CASSPWAGVDEKLFF. V is TRBV7-2 and J is TRBJ1-4, with a weak D call TRBD1 (6 bases). The CDR3 is 15 residues long. Trimming removed 5 bases from V and 6 bases from J, with 16 bases in between. Germline loops: CDR1 SGHTA, CDR2 FQGNSA.

The chain is built from TRBV19 and TRBJ1-5; D unclear. The CDR3 consists of 14 residues. In germline, CDR1 is LNHDA, CDR2 SQIVND (reference sequence). Trimming took 1 base from V and 3 from J, leaving 7 bases between them. The DNA for the CDR3 is TGTGCCAGTAGTATAGTCACAGACAATCAGCCCCAGCATTTT. Residues: CASSIVTDNQPQHF.

V and J are TRBV4-2 and TRBJ1-2; 11 nucleotides agree with TRBD1. Germline V gene lookup returns CDR1 LGHNA and CDR2 YNFKEQ. This CDR3 has 15 residues. With V trimmed by 4 bases and J by 9 bases, 10 bases remained unmatched. In DNA form, the CDR3 reads TGTGCCAGCAGCCGAGGGACAGGGGGGTCTTTAAGCTACACCTTC. Translation: CASSRGTGGSLSYTF.

The J gene is TRBJ2-1, the V gene TRBV28, with D perhaps TRBD2 (6 bases). The CDR3 loop spans 15 amino acids. From germline, CDR1 is MDHEN and CDR2 SYDVKM. V lost 2 bases and J 2 bases, leaving 10 bases between the germline ends. The CDR3 bases are TGTGCCAGCAGTTTAGGGACGGGAGCCTACAATGAGCAGTTCTTC. It codes for CASSLGTGAYNEQFF.

The chain has TRBV25-1 and TRBJ2-1, with 7 bases lining up with TRBD2. The CDR3 totals 16 residues. The junction had 12 bases not matched to a gene; V was cut back by 4 bases and J by 6 bases. Germline CDR1 MGHDK, CDR2 SYGVNS. The DNA for the CDR3 is TGTGCCAGCAGTGCCTCGAGCGGGATAAGTGGCAATGAGCAGTTCTTC. Its translation: CASSASSGISGNEQFF.

This chain connects TRBV7-8 to TRBJ1-1, with TRBD1 as a possible D gene (6 bases). The CDR3 spans 15 residues. V lost 2 bases, J lost 0 bases, and 10 bases lay in between. Germline V CDR1 and CDR2: SGHVS, FQNEAQ. CDR3 loop: CASSLYQGLNTEAFF. CDR3 coding DNA: TGTGCCAGCAGCTTATATCAGGGGTTGAACACTGAAGCTTTCTTT.

V gene TRBV18 combines with J gene TRBJ1-2; D perhaps matches TRBD1 (5 bases). The V gene's germline CDR1 is KGHSH and CDR2 LQKENI. The CDR3 extends over 15 amino acids. The V end was cut by 1 base, the J end by 3 bases, with 12 bases between. The CDR3 coding sequence is TGTGCCAGCTCACCACTGGCGGGGGGAGACTATGGCTACACCTTC. Translation gives CASSPLAGGDYGYTF.

The V and J genes are TRBV28 and TRBJ1-6; D is unclear. Germline V lookup: CDR1 MDHEN, CDR2 SYDVKM. The V gene lost 0 bases and the J gene lost 9 bases, with 9 bases spanning the gap. This CDR3 region has 14 residues. The DNA for the CDR3 is TGTGCCAGCAGTTTATGGGCCCTAGGTTCACCCCTCCACTTT. Its translation: CASSLWALGSPLHF.

This clone came up a few times. CDR3 sequence reads: CAWSAGQHTEAFF. DNA for the CDR3: TGTGCCTGGAGTGCAGGACAGCACACTGAAGCTTTCTTT. The rearrangement links TRBV30 to TRBJ1-1; maybe TRBD1 (6 bases). The length of the CDR3 is 13 residues. V lost 1 base to trimming and J lost 3 bases, with 9 bases between them. Germline V gives CDR1 GTSNPN, CDR2 SVGIG (reference sequence). Supplemented by reference TRBV30 and TRBJ1-1, the full variable domain reads SQTIHQWPATLVQPVGSPLSLECTVEGTSNPNLYWYRQAAGRGLQLLFYSVGIGQISSEVPQNLSASRPQDRQFILSSKKLLLSDSGFYLCAWSAGQHTEAFFGQGTRLTVV.

This sequence joins TRBV6-1 and TRBJ1-6; possible D gene TRBD1, 5 bases. Germline loops: CDR1 MNHNS, CDR2 SASEGT. V lost 2 bases and J lost 0, with 17 bases in between. The CDR3 totals 19 residues. CDR3 coding DNA: TGTGCCAGCAGTGAACTCTTCGCGGGACGGAGCTCCTATAATTCACCCCTCCACTTT. Amino acid sequence: CASSELFAGRSSYNSPLHF.

The gene calls are TRBV18 and TRBJ1-2; D is ambiguous. The CDR3 runs to 13 residues. Trimming pared 3 bases from V and 5 bases from J, leaving 10 bases between. CDR1 and CDR2 from the germline V gene are KGHSH and LQKENI. The CDR3: CASSPRADYGYTF. CDR3 DNA: TGTGCCAGCTCACCTCGAGCGGATTATGGCTACACCTTC.

V and J are TRBV14 and TRBJ1-2; the D gene is possibly TRBD1 (6 bases). The germline V and J ends were trimmed by 1 base and 7 bases, with 10 bases remaining between them. The CDR3 consists of 13 residues. Germline loops: CDR1 SGHDN, CDR2 FVKESK. CDR3 DNA: TGTGCCAGCAGCCAAGCAGGGGCCGGTGGCTACACCTTC. Translated, it gives CASSQAGAGGYTF.

The CDR3 is CASSPGAPSVRNGELFF. In nucleotides, the CDR3 is TGTGCCAGCTCACCAGGGGCCCCCAGTGTTCGGAACGGGGAGCTGTTTTTT. The V gene is TRBV18, the J gene TRBJ2-2; D is perhaps TRBD1 (5 bases). Germline V gene sequence: CDR1 KGHSH, CDR2 LQKENI. CDR3 size: 17 residues. V lost 2 bases and J lost 7, with 20 bases in between.

The chain combines TRBV12-3 or TRBV12-4 with TRBJ1-4; D unclear. V was cut by 1 base and J by 5 bases, with 5 bases left in between. This CDR3 is 13 amino acids long. DNA of the CDR3: TGTGCCAGCAGTTTAGACTCAAATGAAAAACTGTTTTTT. Translated: CASSLDSNEKLFF.

A remark on this clone: In the same sample, other DNA sequences code for this CDR3. The chain uses TRBV7-2 and TRBJ2-7; 8 bases line up with TRBD1. Trimming removed 1 base from V and 1 base from J; junction bases left unmatched: 3. The CDR3 consists of 15 residues. Per the germline V gene, CDR1 is SGHTA and CDR2 is FQGNSA. CDR3 bases: TGTGCCAGCAGCTTAGACAGGGGGTTTTCCTACGAGCAGTACTTC. It translates to CASSLDRGFSYEQYF. Full variable domain (rest looked up from reference TRBV7-2 and TRBJ2-7): GAGVSQSPSNKVTEKGKDVELRCDPISGHTALYWYRQSLGQGLEFLIYFQGNSAPDKSGLPSDRFSAERTGGSVSTLTIQRTQQEDSAVYLCASSLDRGFSYEQYFGPGTRLTVT.